Sequencing of this T cell receptor beta chain was carried out in a study of shared clonotypes between healthy human individuals. Overall study: CD4 naive and CD4 memory each took three plates per donor, while CD8 naive took two and CD8 memory one.

Study-wide results and caveats: Relative to memory subsets, naive subsets generally showed larger estimated richness. A limitation of the genetic and exposure-history diversity represented arose from few donors. Sharing across four donors was seen in roughly 5% of naive CD4 clonotypes.

As regards this clone: No antigen is known for it.

V lost 0 bases and J 5 bases, leaving 20 bases between the germline ends. Germline CDR1 reads SGHDT; CDR2 reads YYEEEE. The CDR3 loop spans 17 amino acids. Sequencing was performed with immunoSEQ multiplex PCR; in TCRdb, only in-frame clones are kept and a portion is missing. The sample consists of hundreds of thousands of clones, 95% to 97% of them appearing once. The chain is built from TRBV5-6 and TRBJ2-5, with TRBD2 as a possible D gene (5 bases). The source material was memory CD8+ T cells sorted from blood. As for subset: CD45RO+ cells pooled with CCR7-negative TemRA cells. This TCR derives from a man aged 30 to 45 in good health. The chain's CDR3 is CASSLVPDFLPGETQYF. CDR3 nucleotides: TGTGCCAGCAGCTTGGTACCCGACTTTCTACCGGGGGAGACCCAGTACTTC. Drawing the rest from reference TRBV5-6 and TRBJ2-5, the complete variable domain is DAGVTQSPTHLIKTRGQQVTLRCSPKSGHDTVSWYQQALGQGPQFIFQYYEEEERQRGNFPDRFSGHQFPNYSSELNVNALLLGDSALYLCASSLVPDFLPGETQYFGPGTRLLVL.